This T cell receptor beta chain is from a study of T cell responses to AZD1222 COVID-19 vaccine. Whole-study findings and limits: Close to half of all spike-specific TCRs reportedly target regions of the variants that are unmutated.

Remarks on this clone: The antigen remains unidentified.

Clones were sequenced by immunoSEQ multiplex PCR, and TCRdb holds only the in-frame ones, with some missing. Here the sample spans about 76,000 clones, more than 70% being singletons. This sample comprised peripheral blood, obtained on day 0 of AZD1222 vaccination. The TCR was taken from an adult in good health.

CDR3 DNA: TGTGCCAGCAGCAGGATCGGCTATGGCTACACCTTC. This encodes CASSRIGYGYTF. This chain connects TRBV2 to TRBJ1-2; the D is unclear. The V gene's germline CDR1 is SNHLY and CDR2 FYNNEI. The CDR3 has 12 residues. V gave up 6 bases and J gave up 4 bases, with 9 bases separating them.